The entry that follows covers one TCR beta chain sequence. Its antigen is unidentified. Without exception, sorted populations had purity beyond 98%. Every isolated RNA sample was fully reverse transcribed, so sequencing captured expressed TCRB transcripts. An average roughly 3.6 million reads came from naive, central memory and regulatory T cell samples. Assay: immunoSEQ multiplex PCR; the TCRdb copy retains only in-frame clones and omits some. The data hold about 150,000 clones, with roughly 9% observed a single time. The sample comes from a study of beta chain features in type 1 diabetes. Whole-study findings and limits: Among all four CD4+ subsets, Type 1 diabetes patients had TCRB CDR3s that were moderately but significantly shorter. The study left unresolved whether HLA type influences TCRB rearrangement. It was among patients, rather than healthy donors, that naive, central memory and Treg TCRB repertoires appeared more similar.

Trimming removed 4 bases from V and 3 bases from J, with 14 bases in between. CDR1 is LGHNA, CDR2 YNFKEQ, per germline. The CDR3 length is 15 residues. This TCR was recovered from a woman between 25 and 40 years old with type 1 diabetes. The rearrangement uses TRBV4-2 and TRBJ2-3, with D possibly TRBD2 on 6 matching bases. What was sequenced was central memory CD4+ T cells from blood. CDR3 in amino acids: CASSPLSGETDTQYF. CDR3 DNA sequence: TGTGCCAGCAGCCCACTCTCGGGAGAAACAGATACGCAGTATTTT.